This T cell receptor beta chain was found in a study of blood T cell repertoires in COVID-19. CDR3 length: 17 amino acids. CDR1 is MNHEY and CDR2 is SMNVEV in the germline V gene (reference sequence). V shed 3 bases and J shed 5 bases, with 19 bases lying between them. Sequenced by immunoSEQ multiplex PCR; TCRdb stores in-frame clones only, minus some. The sample has over 350,000 clones; approximately 89% are singletons. Adults between about 18 and 95 years of age took part from some 25 US areas. Participants reported their clinical history, and cohort assignment relied on those reports. The origin of this receptor is a woman in her 40s who had been exposed to COVID-19. The chain has TRBV27 and TRBJ2-2; tentative D call: TRBD1 (6 bases). Input material: PBMCs or T cells enriched from blood (not recorded which). In DNA, the CDR3 is TGTGCCAGCAGTTTCCGGCGGGTCAGGGGCCCAACCGGGGAGCTGTTTTTT. Translated: CASSFRRVRGPTGELFF.